This record concerns one TCR beta chain sequence. Its antigen is unknown. Collection of lesional scalp punch biopsies and peripheral blood was performed in alopecia areata patients. Extraction and reverse transcription of RNA yielded cDNA as the sequencing template. Only in-frame clones appear in the TCRdb table, and some are missing; sequencing was by immunoSEQ multiplex PCR. The sample includes around 16,000 clones, almost 60% of them seen just once. Trimming left V 7 bases short and J 6 bases short, with 21 bases between. This CDR3 region has 14 residues. CDR1 SQVTM and CDR2 ANQGSEA come from the germline V gene. The data belong to a study of CD8+ T cells in alopecia areata. Study as a whole: For the treated group, dosing was oral tofacitinib at 5 to 10 mg twice daily. Patients in the study were on tofacitinib for 6 to 18 months, then off it for 6 months.

Broader study findings: Higher clonality was seen in lesional scalp than in normal scalp, especially in alopecia totalis/universalis.

This clonotype originated in a human donor with alopecia areata. V is TRBV29-1 and J is TRBJ1-1; D is ambiguous. The sequenced sample consisted of skin. DNA for the CDR3: TGCAGCGCCGTAGACATGCGACCTATCTCTGAAGCTTTCTTT. It is translated as CSAVDMRPISEAFF.